The rows below give T cell receptor beta chains drawn from one sample of a study of cytomegalovirus exposure and HLA in healthy donors. Assay: immunoSEQ multiplex PCR; the TCRdb copy retains only in-frame clones and omits some. The table for this sample gives about 130,000 clones. The material sequenced was PBMCs. The source of these receptors is an older woman in good health and CMV-seronegative. The CDR3 runs from the conserved cysteine through the conserved F or W. The D gene is left open where the match is weak.

TRBV10-3	TRBD2	TRBJ2-7	TGTGCCATCAGTGAGTCCGGGACTAGCGTGGCCGAGCAGTACTTC	CAISESGTSVAEQYF
TRBV5-1	.	TRBJ2-5	TGCGCCAGCAGCCTGGCTTCAGGGGCGGGAGAGACCCAGTACTTC	CASSLASGAGETQYF
TRBV7-9	.	TRBJ2-7	TGTGCCAGCAGCTTAGCGACGAGGGTCGAGCAGTACTTC	CASSLATRVEQYF
TRBV5-1	.	TRBJ1-1	TGCGCCAGCAGCTTCAGGGCGAGCGTTATGAACACTGAAGCTTTCTTT	CASSFRASVMNTEAFF
TRBV5-4	.	TRBJ2-7	TGTGCCAGCAGATCACAGGGTACCTACGAGCAGTACTTC	CASRSQGTYEQYF
TRBV10-3	TRBD1	TRBJ2-3	TGTGCCATCAGTGGACAGGGGACTGGCACAGATACGCAGTATTTT	CAISGQGTGTDTQYF
TRBV6-6	.	TRBJ1-4	TGTGCCAGCAGTACTATACAGGGTGAAAAACTGTTTTTT	CASSTIQGEKLFF
TRBV15	.	TRBJ2-5	TGTGCCACCAGCAGAGGTCAAAACCAAGAGACCCAGTACTTC	CATSRGQNQETQYF
TRBV19	TRBD1	TRBJ2-7	TGTGCCAGTAGTATCAGTGGACAGGGGGGTTACGAGCAGTACTTC	CASSISGQGGYEQYF
TRBV6-5	TRBD2	TRBJ2-1	TGTGCCAGCATCTTACTTAGCGGGGGGGCTCTCAGATTTTTCTTC	CASILLSGGALRFFF
TRBV2	TRBD2	TRBJ2-2	TGTGCCAGCAGGGTCGGACTAGCAGGCGGGGAGCTGTTTTTT	CASRVGLAGGELFF
TRBV5-1	.	TRBJ1-4	TGCGCCAGCAGCTTGGTACTGTCGGGGGAAAAACTGTTTTTT	CASSLVLSGEKLFF
TRBV6-5	TRBD1	TRBJ2-7	TGTGCCAGCAGTTACAGTAACAGGGGAACTTACGAGCAGTACTTC	CASSYSNRGTYEQYF
TRBV15	TRBD2	TRBJ2-7	TGTGCCACCAGCAGACGCCCTGGTGGCGGGAGCTCCTACGAGCAGTACTTC	CATSRRPGGGSSYEQYF
TRBV7-9	TRBD1	TRBJ2-7	TGTGCCAGCAGCTTACGGGACAGCTCCTACGAGCAGTACTTC	CASSLRDSSYEQYF
TRBV30	.	TRBJ1-1	TGTGCCTGGAGCCTCGCAGGGAACACTGAAGCTTTCTTT	CAWSLAGNTEAFF
TRBV7-3	TRBD2	TRBJ2-1	TGTGCCAGCAGCTCAGCGGGGGGGGAGCAGTTCTTC	CASSSAGGEQFF
TRBV30	TRBD2	TRBJ2-1	TGTGCCTGGAGTAGCCTACCGGGACTAGCGGGAGGGGAGCAGTTCTTC	CAWSSLPGLAGGEQFF